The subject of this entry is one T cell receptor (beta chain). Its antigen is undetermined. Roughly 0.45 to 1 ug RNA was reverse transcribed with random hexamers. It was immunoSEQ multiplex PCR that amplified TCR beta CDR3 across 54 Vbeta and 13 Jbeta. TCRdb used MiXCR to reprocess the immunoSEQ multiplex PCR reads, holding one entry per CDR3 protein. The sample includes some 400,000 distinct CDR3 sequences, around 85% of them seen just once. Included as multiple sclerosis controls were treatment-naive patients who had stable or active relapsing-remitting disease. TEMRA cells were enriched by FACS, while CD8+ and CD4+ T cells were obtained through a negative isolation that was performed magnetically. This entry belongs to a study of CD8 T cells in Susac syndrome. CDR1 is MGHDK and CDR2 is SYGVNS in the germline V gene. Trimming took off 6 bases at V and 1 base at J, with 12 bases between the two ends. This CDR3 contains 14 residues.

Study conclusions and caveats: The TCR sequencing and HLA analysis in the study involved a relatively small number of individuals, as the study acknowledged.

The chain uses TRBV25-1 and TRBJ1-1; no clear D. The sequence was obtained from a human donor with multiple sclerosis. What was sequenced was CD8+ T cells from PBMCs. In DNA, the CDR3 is TGTGCCAGCAGAGTCGGAGGGCAGAACACTGAAGCTTTCTTT. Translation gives CASRVGGQNTEAFF.